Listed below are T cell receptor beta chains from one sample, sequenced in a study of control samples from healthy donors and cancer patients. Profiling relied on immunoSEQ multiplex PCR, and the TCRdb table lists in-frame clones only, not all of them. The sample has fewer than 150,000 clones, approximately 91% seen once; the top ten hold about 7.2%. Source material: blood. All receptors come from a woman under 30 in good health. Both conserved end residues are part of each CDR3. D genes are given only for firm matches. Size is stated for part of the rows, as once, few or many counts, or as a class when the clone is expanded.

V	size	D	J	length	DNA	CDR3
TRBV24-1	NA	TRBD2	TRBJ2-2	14	TGTGCCACCAGTGAATCGCGGGAGACCGGGGAGCTGTTTTTT	CATSESRETGELFF
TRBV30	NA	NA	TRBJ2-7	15	TGTGCCTGGAGTGCAATGGGGGATGGTAGTTACGAGCAGTACTTC	CAWSAMGDGSYEQYF
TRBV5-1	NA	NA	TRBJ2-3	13	TGCGCCAGCAGCGCACCTCCTACAGATACGCAGTATTTT	CASSAPPTDTQYF
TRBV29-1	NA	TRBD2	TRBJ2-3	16	TGCAGCGTTGACCCCCTCCTAGCGGGGGGCACAGATACGCAGTATTTT	CSVDPLLAGGTDTQYF
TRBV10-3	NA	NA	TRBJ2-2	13	TGTGCCATCAGTGAGTGGGCAACCGGGGAGCTGTTTTTT	CAISEWATGELFF
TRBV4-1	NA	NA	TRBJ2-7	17	TGCGCCAGCAGCCAAGACCAGCCCCCTTTGGGCCTCTACGAGCAGTACTTC	CASSQDQPPLGLYEQYF
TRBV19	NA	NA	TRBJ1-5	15	TGTGCCAGTAGAAATCGACCCACAAACAATCAGCCCCAGCATTTT	CASRNRPTNNQPQHF
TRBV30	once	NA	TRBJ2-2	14	TGTGCCTGGAGGGGGCAACTAAACACCGGGGAGCTGTTTTTT	CAWRGQLNTGELFF
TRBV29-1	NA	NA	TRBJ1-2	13	TGCAGCGTTGAAACAGGCTTGTATGACAGCTACACCTTC	CSVETGLYDSYTF
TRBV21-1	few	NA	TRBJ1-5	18	TGTGCCAGCAGCAAAGGGCGGTTCGGACAGGGAGGTTTTCAGCCCCAGCATTTT	CASSKGRFGQGGFQPQHF
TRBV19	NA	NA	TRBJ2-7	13	TGTGCCAGTAGTAGCGCCGCCTCCTACGAGCAGTACTTC	CASSSAASYEQYF
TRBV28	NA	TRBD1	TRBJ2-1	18	TGTGCCAGCAGTTTCCCCCTCCGGACAGGACAGGACTACAATGAGCAGTTCTTC	CASSFPLRTGQDYNEQFF
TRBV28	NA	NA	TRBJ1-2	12	TGTGCCAGCAGTTTGACAGGCGGTGGCTACACCTTC	CASSLTGGGYTF
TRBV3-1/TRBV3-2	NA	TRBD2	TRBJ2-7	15	TGTGCCAGCAGCCTCAAAGCGGGAGTCCTCTACGAGCAGTACTTC	CASSLKAGVLYEQYF
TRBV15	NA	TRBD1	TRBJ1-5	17	TGTGCCACCAGCAGAGATAGGGGACAGGGGTTAGGTCAGCCCCAGCATTTT	CATSRDRGQGLGQPQHF
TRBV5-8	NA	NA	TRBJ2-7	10	TGTGCCAGCAGCTTCCAGACTGTCCGCTTC	CASSFQTVRF
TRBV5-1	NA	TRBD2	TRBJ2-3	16	TGCGCCAGCAGCTGGGGGACTAGCGGGGGCCCAGATACGCAGTATTTT	CASSWGTSGGPDTQYF
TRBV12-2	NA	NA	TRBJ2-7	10	TGTGCAAGTCGCCTATACGAGCAGTACTTC	CASRLYEQYF
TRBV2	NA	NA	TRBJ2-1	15	TGTGCCAGCAGTCTCACACAGGGATCCTACAATGAGCAGTTCTTC	CASSLTQGSYNEQFF
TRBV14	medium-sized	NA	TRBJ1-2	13	TGTGCCAGCAGCCCGGAAGACCGTTATGGCTACACCTTC	CASSPEDRYGYTF
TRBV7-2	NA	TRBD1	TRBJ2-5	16	TGTGCCAGCAGCTTATCCCTAGGGACAGGGGGAGAGACCCAGTACTTC	CASSLSLGTGGETQYF
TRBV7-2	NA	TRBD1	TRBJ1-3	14	TGTGCCAGCAGCTTCAGGGACAGTGGAAACACCATATATTTT	CASSFRDSGNTIYF
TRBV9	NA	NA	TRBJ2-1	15	TGTGCCAGCAGCGTGGAAGGCGGGTCTTCTAATGAGCAGTTCTTC	CASSVEGGSSNEQFF
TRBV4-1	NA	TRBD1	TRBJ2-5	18	TGCGCCAGCAGCCAAGATCTAGGACAGGGGGGATGGCAGGAGACCCAGTACTTC	CASSQDLGQGGWQETQYF
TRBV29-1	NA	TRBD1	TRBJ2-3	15	TGCAGCGTTGAAGATCTTCCGGGACAGACAGATACGCAGTATTTT	CSVEDLPGQTDTQYF
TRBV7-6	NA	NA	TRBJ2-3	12	TGTGCCAGCAGCTTAGTCGTAGATACGCAGTATTTT	CASSLVVDTQYF
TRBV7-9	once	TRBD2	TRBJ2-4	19	TGTGCCAGCAGCTTATATACCCCACTAGCGGAGTTAGCCAAAAACATTCAGTACTTC	CASSLYTPLAELAKNIQYF
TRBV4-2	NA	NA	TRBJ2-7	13	TGTGCCAGCAGCCAAGATCAGAGGGGCGAGCAGTACTTC	CASSQDQRGEQYF
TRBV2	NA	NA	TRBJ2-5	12	TGTGCCAGCAGTCCAGGGAGGGAGACCCAGTACTTC	CASSPGRETQYF
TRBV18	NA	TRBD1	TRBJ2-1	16	TGTGCCAGCTCACCATTCCGGGACAGGGGCGCCAATGAGCAGTTCTTC	CASSPFRDRGANEQFF
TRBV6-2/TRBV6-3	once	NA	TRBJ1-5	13	TGTGCCAGCAGTTTCCAGGGCGGTCAGCCCCAGCATTTT	CASSFQGGQPQHF
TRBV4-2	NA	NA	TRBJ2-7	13	TGTGCCAGCAGCCAAGAGCTAAGGGTCGAGCAGTACTTC	CASSQELRVEQYF
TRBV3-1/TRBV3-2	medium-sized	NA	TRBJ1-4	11	TGTGCCAGCAGCCGTTATGAAAAACTGTTTTTT	CASSRYEKLFF
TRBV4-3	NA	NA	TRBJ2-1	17	TGCGCCAGCAGCCAGAACCCGGGACAGGGTCTCGGGGGGGGGCAGTTCTTC	CASSQNPGQGLGGGQFF
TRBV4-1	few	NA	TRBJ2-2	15	TGCGCCAGCAGCCAAGATATGGGGACCGCCGGGGAGCTGTTTTTT	CASSQDMGTAGELFF
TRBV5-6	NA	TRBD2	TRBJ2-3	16	TGTGCCAGCAGCCCTGCTAGCGGGTGGGGGACAGATACGCAGTATTTT	CASSPASGWGTDTQYF
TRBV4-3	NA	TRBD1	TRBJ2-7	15	TGCGCCAGCAGCCACCTCGGGACAGGGACTGGCGAGCAGTACTTC	CASSHLGTGTGEQYF
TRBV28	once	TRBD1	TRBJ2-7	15	TGTGCCAGCAGTTTAATGACAGGGGGACTCTACGAGCAGTACTTC	CASSLMTGGLYEQYF
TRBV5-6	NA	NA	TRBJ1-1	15	TGTGCCAGCAGCTTGGCCGCGGGATTGAACACTGAAGCTTTCTTT	CASSLAAGLNTEAFF
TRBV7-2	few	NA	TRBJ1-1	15	TGTGCCAGCAGCTTAGGTGTAGGAATGAACACTGAAGCTTTCTTT	CASSLGVGMNTEAFF
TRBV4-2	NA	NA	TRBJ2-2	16	TGTGCCAGCAGCCATGGGCTCAGGGAGAGGGCCGGGGAGCTGTTTTTT	CASSHGLRERAGELFF
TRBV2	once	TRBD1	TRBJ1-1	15	TGTGCCAGCAGTTCACGACAGGGGGGGAACACTGAAGCTTTCTTT	CASSSRQGGNTEAFF
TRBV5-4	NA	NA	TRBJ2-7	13	TGTGCCAGCAGTCCAGGGACCACCTACGAGCAGTACTTC	CASSPGTTYEQYF
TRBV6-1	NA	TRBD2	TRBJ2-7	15	TGTGCCAGCAGTGAACTCGGGACTAGCTCCTACGAGCAGTACTTC	CASSELGTSSYEQYF